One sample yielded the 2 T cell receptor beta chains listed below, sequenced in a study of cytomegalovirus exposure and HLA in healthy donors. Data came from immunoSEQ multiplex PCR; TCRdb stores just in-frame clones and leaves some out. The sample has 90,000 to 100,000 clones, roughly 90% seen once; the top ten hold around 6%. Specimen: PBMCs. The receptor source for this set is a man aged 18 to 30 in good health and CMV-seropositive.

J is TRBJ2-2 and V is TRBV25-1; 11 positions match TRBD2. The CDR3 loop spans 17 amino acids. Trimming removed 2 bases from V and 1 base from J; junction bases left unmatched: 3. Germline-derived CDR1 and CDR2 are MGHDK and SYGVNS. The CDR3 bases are TGTGCCAGCAGTGAACTAGCGGGGGGACGGAACACCGGGGAGCTGTTTTTT. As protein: CASSELAGGRNTGELFF.

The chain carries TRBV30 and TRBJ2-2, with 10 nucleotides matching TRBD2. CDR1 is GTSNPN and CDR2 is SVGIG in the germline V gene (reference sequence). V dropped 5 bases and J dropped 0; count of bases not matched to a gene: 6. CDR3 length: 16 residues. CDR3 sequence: CAWFQRGGANTGELFF. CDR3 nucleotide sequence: TGTGCCTGGTTCCAGCGGGGGGGAGCGAACACCGGGGAGCTGTTTTTT. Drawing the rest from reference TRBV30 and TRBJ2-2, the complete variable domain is SQTIHQWPATLVQPVGSPLSLECTVEGTSNPNLYWYRQAAGRGLQLLFYSVGIGQISSEVPQNLSASRPQDRQFILSSKKLLLSDSGFYLCAWFQRGGANTGELFFGEGSRLTVL.